The rows below give T cell receptor beta chains drawn from one sample of a study of vaccination effects on CD4 cells after COVID-19. Measured with immunoSEQ multiplex PCR; TCRdb has only the in-frame clones, and not every one. The profile shows roughly 30,000 clones, roughly 73% of them singletons. Which antigens these TCRs recognize remains unknown. The sequenced sample was CD4+ T cells from PBMCs cultured with HCoV-OC43 spike peptides, obtained before COVID-19 vaccination. These TCRs come from a human donor who received a COVID-19 vaccine. CDR3s include the opening cysteine and the closing phenylalanine or tryptophan. A D gene is named only where the DNA matches it firmly. A clone size is listed for some rows: how often the clone was seen (once, few, many), or a class if it is expanded.

d_call,j_call,clone_size,v_call,cdr3_nt,cdr3_aa
.,TRBJ1-4,.,TRBV25-1,TGTGCCAGCATCTCAAAGGCGGGGGGAAAACTGTTTTTT,CASISKAGGKLFF
TRBD2,TRBJ2-4,.,TRBV7-2,TGTGCCAGCAGCTGGGGACTAGCGGGTTTTCTTGCCAAAAACATTCAGTACTTC,CASSWGLAGFLAKNIQYF
.,TRBJ2-7,.,TRBV5-6,TGTGCCAGCAGCTTGGCGGTGGGGGGTTACGAGCAGTACTTC,CASSLAVGGYEQYF
TRBD1,TRBJ1-5,.,TRBV24-1,TGTGCCACCAGTGATCCCGGACAGGGGGCAGGCAATCAGCCCCAGCATTTT,CATSDPGQGAGNQPQHF
.,TRBJ1-5,.,TRBV28,TGTGCCAGCAGGTCCCTGGGGCATCAGCCCCAGCATTTT,CASRSLGHQPQHF
.,TRBJ1-6,few,TRBV7-3,TGTGCCAGCAGCCAGGGTGGGCGATCGCCCCTCCACTTT,CASSQGGRSPLHF
.,TRBJ1-1,few,TRBV6-2/TRBV6-3,TGTGCCAGCAGTTATGGACAACGATACAGGGTAGGCGCTGAAGCTTTCTTT,CASSYGQRYRVGAEAFF
.,TRBJ1-5,.,TRBV12-5,TGTGCTAGTGGTTTGATAGTACCAAATCAGCCCCAGCATTTT,CASGLIVPNQPQHF
.,TRBJ2-7,few,TRBV18,TGTGCCAGCTCGCTATCCCGGGACCTAGGCGAGCAGTACTTC,CASSLSRDLGEQYF
.,TRBJ2-3,.,TRBV21-1,TGTGCCAGCAACAAGCAAGGGCCCACAGATACGCAGTATTTT,CASNKQGPTDTQYF
TRBD1,TRBJ2-3,.,TRBV6-2/TRBV6-3,TGTGCCAGCAACCCCATAATTACAGGGGGTTCAGATACGCAGTATTTT,CASNPIITGGSDTQYF
.,TRBJ1-1,.,TRBV30,TGTGCCTGGAAGACAAACACTGAAGCTTTCTTT,CAWKTNTEAFF
.,TRBJ1-6,.,TRBV11-2,TGTGCCAGCAAGGGGGTTAGCTCCTATAATTCACCCCTCCACTTT,CASKGVSSYNSPLHF
.,TRBJ2-3,.,TRBV19,TGTGCCAGTAGTATAGTTCTATCGAGAGGGAGACGGACAGATACGCAGTATTTT,CASSIVLSRGRRTDTQYF
.,TRBJ2-1,once,TRBV18,TGTGCCAGCTCACCGGGACTCCTAGGGGGCCACAATGAGCAGTTCTTC,CASSPGLLGGHNEQFF
.,TRBJ1-4,once,TRBV19,TGTGCCAGTAGTATAGCCGGGACGCCTGAGGAAAAACTGTTTTTT,CASSIAGTPEEKLFF